The 20 T cell receptor beta chains reported below all come from one sample, sequenced in a study of graft-versus-host responses after intestinal transplantation. TCRdb keeps only in-frame clones here, not all; method: immunoSEQ multiplex PCR. The profile shows approximately 9,300 clones, 86% of them singletons. Tissue from the graft was processed to free its intraepithelial and lamina propria lymphocytes. This material consisted of ileum tissue, taken around 24 months after intestinal transplantation. These receptors originate from a human patient who received an intestinal transplant, so some T cells may come from the graft donor.

The chain combines TRBV6-1 with TRBJ1-5; D is unclear. Trimming removed 3 bases from V and 0 bases from J, with 6 bases in between. Germline CDR1 reads MNHNS; CDR2 reads SASEGT. The CDR3 runs to 14 residues. Here the CDR3 DNA reads TGTGCCAGCAGTGAGCAGAATAGCAATCAGCCCCAGCATTTT. It specifies CASSEQNSNQPQHF.

DNA of the CDR3: TGTGCCAGCAGTCTAGAGACAGCTTCCTACGAGCAGTACTTC. It codes for CASSLETASYEQYF. The chain employs TRBV6-1 and TRBJ2-7; possibly TRBD1 for D (5 bases). This CDR3 comprises 14 residues. V dropped 5 bases and J dropped 1 base, with 12 bases sitting between them. CDR1 is MNHNS and CDR2 is SASEGT in the germline V gene.

This clone was seen a single time. The identical CDR3 is also encoded by other nucleotide sequences in the sample. This chain joins TRBV10-1 and TRBJ2-7; D may be TRBD1 or TRBD2 (5 bases each). The CDR3 extends over 13 amino acids. Per the germline V gene, CDR1 is WNHNN and CDR2 is SYGVQD (reference sequence). The V end lost 7 bases, the J end lost 6 bases, and 16 bases lay between the germline ends. CDR3 nucleotide sequence: TGCGCCAGCACTCCGGGACCCCGTCGCGAGCAGTACTTC. Its translation is CASTPGPRREQYF.

The J gene is TRBJ2-7, the V gene TRBV5-1; 9 positions match TRBD1. This CDR3 contains 12 residues. The germline V gene has CDR1 SGHRS and CDR2 YFSETQ. The V gene end was trimmed by 4 bases and the J gene end by 5 bases; junction bases not matched to a gene: 1. CDR3 region: CASSRDRDEQYF. The DNA for the CDR3 is TGCGCCAGCAGCCGGGACAGGGACGAGCAGTACTTC.

This clone appeared once. The chain carries TRBV11-3 and TRBJ2-7, with a possible D match to TRBD1 (6 bases). Germline lookup yields CDR1 SGHNT and CDR2 YENEEA. The length of the CDR3 is 14 residues. V lost 5 bases to trimming and J lost 1 base, with 12 bases between them. In DNA, the CDR3 is TGTGCCAGCAGCCCCAGGGGCCGTTCCTACGAGCAGTACTTC. It yields the protein CASSPRGRSYEQYF. Full variable domain (remainder filled in from reference TRBV11-3 and TRBJ2-7): EAGVVQSPRYKIIEKKQPVAFWCNPISGHNTLYWYLQNLGQGPELLIRYENEEAVDDSQLPKDRFSAERLKGVDSTLKIQPAELGDSAVYLCASSPRGRSYEQYFGPGTRLTVT.

The chain recombines TRBV5-4 with TRBJ2-1; no definite D call. Trimming cost V 2 bases and J 2 bases, with 5 bases left between them. This CDR3 has 13 amino acids. CDR1 and CDR2 from the germline V gene are SGHNT and YYREEE (reference sequence). This CDR3 reads CASSLIPYNEQFF. CDR3 nucleotides: TGTGCCAGCAGCTTAATTCCCTACAATGAGCAGTTCTTC. Drawing the rest from reference TRBV5-4 and TRBJ2-1, the complete variable domain is ETGVTQSPTHLIKTRGQQVTLRCSSQSGHNTVSWYQQALGQGPQFIFQYYREEENGRGNFPPRFSGLQFPNYSSELNVNALELDDSALYLCASSLIPYNEQFFGPGTRLTVL.

The chain uses TRBV25-1 and TRBJ1-6, with no clear D. Germline V gene data show CDR1 as MGHDK and CDR2 as SYGVNS. V lost 2 bases and J 0 bases, leaving 5 bases between the germline ends. The CDR3 extends over 15 amino acids. The DNA for the CDR3 is TGTGCCAGCAGTGAAGGGAGCTCCTATAATTCACCCCTCCACTTT. Translating it yields CASSEGSSYNSPLHF.

This chain links TRBV5-6 with TRBJ1-2, with D maybe TRBD1 (6 bases). V lost 2 bases and J 2 bases, leaving 10 bases between the germline ends. Germline V gene data show CDR1 as SGHDT and CDR2 as YYEEEE. This CDR3 has 14 amino acids. This chain's CDR3 is CASSFGQLNYGYTF. The CDR3 DNA sequence: TGTGCCAGCAGCTTTGGACAGTTAAACTATGGCTACACCTTC.

This clone has a single count. V gene TRBV30 combines with J gene TRBJ2-7; 8 nucleotides line up with TRBD2. Trimming at V came to 3 bases and at J to 5 bases, leaving 15 bases not matched to a gene. The germline gives CDR1 GTSNPN, CDR2 SVGIG (reference sequence). The CDR3 has 16 amino acids. The CDR3 here is CAWRSSGSVHFDEQYF. CDR3 bases: TGTGCCTGGAGATCGAGCGGGAGTGTACATTTCGACGAGCAGTACTTC.

This clone was picked up a small number of times. As DNA, the CDR3 is TGTGCCACTCCACACTGGGGTAGCGTCAAAGAGACCCAGTACTTC. It translates to CATPHWGSVKETQYF. V is TRBV21-1 and J is TRBJ2-5; the table's D call, TRBD2, was not checked against the DNA. TRBV21-1 is designated a pseudogene. The CDR3 runs 15 residues.

The chain recombines TRBV6-5 with TRBJ1-2, with a tentative D call TRBD1 (6 bases). Germline CDR1 reads MNHEY; CDR2 reads SVGAGI. The CDR3 is 15 residues long. Trimming took 10 bases from V and 0 from J, leaving 18 bases between them. CDR3 sequence reads: CATSRDTGSNYGYTF. The CDR3 DNA is TGTGCCACCTCCCGGGACACCGGATCTAACTATGGCTACACCTTC.

This clone was picked up one time. The J gene is TRBJ1-5, the V gene TRBV30; D is undetermined. The germline V and J ends were trimmed by 2 bases and 9 bases, with 11 bases remaining between them. The CDR3 loop spans 12 amino acids. The germline V gene has CDR1 GTSNPN and CDR2 SVGIG (reference sequence). The chain's CDR3 is CAWSTPPGPQHF. The DNA of the CDR3 is TGTGCCTGGAGTACACCGCCAGGGCCCCAGCATTTT.

The J gene is TRBJ1-1, the V gene TRBV10-3; possible D gene TRBD1, 5 bases. CDR3 size: 14 residues. V lost 3 bases to trimming and J lost 4 bases, with 12 bases between them. Germline V CDR1 and CDR2: ENHRY, SYGVKD. CDR3 sequence: CAISDPGQGTEAFF. DNA of the CDR3: TGTGCCATCAGTGATCCGGGGCAGGGCACTGAAGCTTTCTTT.

In nucleotides, the CDR3 is TGTGCCAGCAGCCGGGGACAGGGTGAAACTGAAGCTTTCTTT. This codes for CASSRGQGETEAFF. V is TRBV7-3 and J is TRBJ1-1; 9 bases are shared with TRBD1. The V gene end was trimmed by 5 bases and the J gene end by 5 bases; junction bases not matched to a gene: 6. Germline V CDR1 and CDR2: SGHTA, FQGTGA. The CDR3 length is 14 residues.

The V call is TRBV10-3, the J call TRBJ2-2; 7 bases are a match to TRBD1. J lost 0 bases, V lost 4 bases, and 5 bases had no gene match. Germline CDR1 and CDR2: ENHRY and SYGVKD. There are 16 residues in the CDR3. CDR3 DNA: TGTGCCATCAGTGCCGACAGGGCCCCGAACACCGGGGAGCTGTTTTTT. It codes for CAISADRAPNTGELFF.

The chain has TRBV5-1 and TRBJ2-3, with 11 positions matching TRBD2. V dropped 4 bases and J dropped 1; count of bases not matched to a gene: 2. CDR1 SGHRS and CDR2 YFSETQ come from the germline V gene. The CDR3 runs to 15 residues. CDR3 sequence reads: CASSLTSGGTDTQYF. The CDR3 region has the DNA TGCGCCAGCAGCCTGACTAGCGGGGGCACAGATACGCAGTATTTT.

V and J are TRBV10-2 and TRBJ2-2; 8 bases agree with TRBD1. From germline, CDR1 is WSHSY and CDR2 SAAADI. J lost 8 bases, V lost 7 bases, and 3 bases had no gene match. The CDR3 is 12 amino acids. CDR3 nucleotide sequence: TGCGCCAGCACCAGGGGGCAGGGGGAGCTGTTTTTT. Protein sequence: CASTRGQGELFF.

This sequence joins TRBV18 and TRBJ1-4; D perhaps matches TRBD1 (5 bases). Trimming left V 6 bases short and J 3 bases short, with 8 bases between. CDR3 length: 13 residues. Germline V gene lookup returns CDR1 KGHSH and CDR2 LQKENI. The CDR3 sequence: CASSRASNEKLFF. In nucleotides, the CDR3 is TGTGCCAGCTCCAGGGCGTCTAATGAAAAACTGTTTTTT.

The rearrangement uses TRBV11-1 and TRBJ2-5; D gene ambiguous. This CDR3 has 12 amino acids. The V end was cut by 4 bases, the J end by 7 bases, with 10 bases between. Germline CDR1 and CDR2: SGHAT and FQDESV (reference sequence). Here the CDR3 reads CASSSPVGTQYF. The CDR3 DNA reads TGTGCCAGCAGCTCCCCAGTTGGGACCCAGTACTTC. Looking up the rest from reference TRBV11-1 and TRBJ2-5 gives the full variable domain: EAEVAQSPRYKITEKSQAVAFWCDPISGHATLYWYRQILGQGPELLVQFQDESVVDDSQLPKDRFSAERLKGVDSTLKIQPAELGDSAMYLCASSSPVGTQYFGPGTRLLVL.

As concerns this clone: One end of the junction varies from germline; a read error may be responsible. The gene calls are TRBV7-9 and TRBJ1-2, with TRBD1 as a possible D gene (5 bases). The CDR3 is 12 residues long. Germline CDR1 reads SEHNR; CDR2 reads FQNEAQ (reference sequence). The CDR3 sequence: CASTLPGGGYTF. The DNA for the CDR3 is TGTGCCAGCACCTTACCGGGGGGAGGCTACACCTTC.